This T cell receptor beta chain came from a study of OX40 agonist ivuxolimab in advanced cancers. As for the study in general: Patients were infused with ivuxolimab every 2 weeks at 0.01 to 10 mg/kg.

Note on this clone: Antigen unknown.

CDR3 length: 15 residues. Germline V gene lookup returns CDR1 GTSNPN and CDR2 SVGIG (reference sequence). V was shortened by 2 bases and J by 2 bases, with 15 bases between the two germline ends. Study results and limitations: Specificity for antigen went undetermined in the expanded peripheral T cells.

Sequencing used immunoSEQ multiplex PCR; TCRdb keeps in-frame clones, though not all of them. The sample holds tens of thousands of clones, around 83% seen once. This chain links TRBV30 with TRBJ1-1, with D tentatively TRBD1 (6 bases). This TCR came from an adult with an advanced solid tumor such as melanoma, head and neck, liver or kidney cancer. This specimen consisted of CD4+ or CD8+ T cells sorted from blood, obtained in a trial of the OX40 agonist ivuxolimab. The CDR3 coding sequence is TGTGCCTGGAGTACCTGGGGGCAGGCCAACACTGAAGCTTTCTTT. It specifies CAWSTWGQANTEAFF.